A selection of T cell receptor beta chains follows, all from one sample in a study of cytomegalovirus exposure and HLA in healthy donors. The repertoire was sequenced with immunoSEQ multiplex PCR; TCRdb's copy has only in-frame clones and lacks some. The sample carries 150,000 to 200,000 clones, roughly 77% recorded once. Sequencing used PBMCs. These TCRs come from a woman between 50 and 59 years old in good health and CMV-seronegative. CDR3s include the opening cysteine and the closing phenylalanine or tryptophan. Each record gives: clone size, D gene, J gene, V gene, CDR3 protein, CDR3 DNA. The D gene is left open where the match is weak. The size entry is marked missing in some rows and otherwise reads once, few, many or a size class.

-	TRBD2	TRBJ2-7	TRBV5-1	CASSEGLLRVGTNSYEQYF	TGCGCCAGCAGCGAGGGATTACTTCGGGTGGGGACTAACTCCTACGAGCAGTACTTC
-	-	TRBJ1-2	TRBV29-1	CSVETRGYGYTF	TGCAGCGTTGAGACGCGGGGCTATGGCTACACCTTC
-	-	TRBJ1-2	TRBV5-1	CASSLAGEGYGYTF	TGCGCCAGCAGCTTGGCAGGGGAGGGCTATGGCTACACCTTC
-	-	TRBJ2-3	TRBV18	CASSRTDQDTQYF	TGTGCCAGCTCCCGAACAGATCAAGATACGCAGTATTTT
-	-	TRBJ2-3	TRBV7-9	CASSLSFGQTTTQYF	TGTGCCAGCAGCTTAAGTTTCGGACAGACAACTACGCAGTATTTT
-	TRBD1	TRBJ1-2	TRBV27	CASSLGLGTGYGYTF	TGTGCCAGCAGTTTGGGGTTGGGGACAGGTTATGGCTACACCTTC
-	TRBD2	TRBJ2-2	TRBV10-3	CAISPRAAGGPGTGELFF	TGTGCCATCAGTCCCCGGGCAGCGGGAGGGCCCGGGACCGGGGAGCTGTTTTTT
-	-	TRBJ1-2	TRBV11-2	CASSLGTGYGYTF	TGTGCCAGCAGCTTAGGTACAGGGTATGGCTACACCTTC
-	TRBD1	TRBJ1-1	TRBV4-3	CASSQEDRMNTEAFF	TGCGCCAGCAGCCAAGAGGACAGGATGAACACTGAAGCTTTCTTT
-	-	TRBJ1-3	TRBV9	CASSLSVLPSGNTIYF	TGTGCCAGCAGCCTGAGCGTTCTGCCCTCTGGAAACACCATATATTTT
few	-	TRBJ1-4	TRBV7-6	CASSSSKLLSTEKLFF	TGTGCCAGCAGCTCGTCCAAGCTACTATCAACGGAAAAACTGTTTTTT
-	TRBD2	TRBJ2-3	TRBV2	CASSGGRGASTDTQYF	TGTGCCAGCAGTGGGGGGCGGGGGGCCAGCACAGATACGCAGTATTTT